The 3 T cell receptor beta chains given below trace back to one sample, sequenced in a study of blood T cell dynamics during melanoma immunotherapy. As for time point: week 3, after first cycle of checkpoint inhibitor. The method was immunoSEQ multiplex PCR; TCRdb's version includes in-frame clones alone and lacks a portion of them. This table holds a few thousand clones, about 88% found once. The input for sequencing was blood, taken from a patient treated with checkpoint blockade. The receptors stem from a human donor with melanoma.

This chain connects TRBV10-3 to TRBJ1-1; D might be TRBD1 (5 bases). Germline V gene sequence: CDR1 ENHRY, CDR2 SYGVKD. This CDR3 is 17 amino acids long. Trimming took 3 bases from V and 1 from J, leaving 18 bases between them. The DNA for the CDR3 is TGTGCCATCAGTGAACTTCGCGGGGGGGAAGGGAACACTGAAGCTTTCTTT. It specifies CAISELRGGEGNTEAFF.

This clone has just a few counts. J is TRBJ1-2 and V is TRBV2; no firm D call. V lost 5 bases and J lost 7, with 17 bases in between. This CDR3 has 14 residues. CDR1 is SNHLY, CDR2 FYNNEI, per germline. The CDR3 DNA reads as TGTGCCAGCAGTAGAGAGGGAGAACGGTTTGGCTACACCTTC. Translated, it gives CASSREGERFGYTF.

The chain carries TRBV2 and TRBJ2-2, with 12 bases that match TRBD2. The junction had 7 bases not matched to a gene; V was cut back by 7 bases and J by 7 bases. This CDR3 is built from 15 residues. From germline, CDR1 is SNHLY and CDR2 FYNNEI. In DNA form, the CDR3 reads TGTGCCAGCAATCGACTAGCGGGAGCAGTCGGGGAGCTGTTTTTT. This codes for CASNRLAGAVGELFF.